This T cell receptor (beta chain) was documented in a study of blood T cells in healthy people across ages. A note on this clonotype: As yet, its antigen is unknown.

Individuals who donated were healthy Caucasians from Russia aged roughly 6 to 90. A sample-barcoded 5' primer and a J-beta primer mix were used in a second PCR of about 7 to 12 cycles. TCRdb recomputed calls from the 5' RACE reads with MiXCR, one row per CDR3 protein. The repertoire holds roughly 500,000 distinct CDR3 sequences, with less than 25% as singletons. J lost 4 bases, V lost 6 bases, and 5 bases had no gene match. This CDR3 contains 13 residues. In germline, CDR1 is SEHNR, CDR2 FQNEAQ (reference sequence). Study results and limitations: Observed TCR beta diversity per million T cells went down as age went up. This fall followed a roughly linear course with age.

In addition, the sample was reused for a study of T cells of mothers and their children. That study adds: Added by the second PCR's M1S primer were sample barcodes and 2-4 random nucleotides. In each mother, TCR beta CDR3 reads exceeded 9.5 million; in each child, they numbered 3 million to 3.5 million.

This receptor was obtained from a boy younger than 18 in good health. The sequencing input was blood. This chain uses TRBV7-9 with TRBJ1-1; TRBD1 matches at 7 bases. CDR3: CASRPGGGTEAFF. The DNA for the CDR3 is TGTGCCAGCAGACCAGGGGGAGGCACTGAAGCTTTCTTT.